The TCR beta chain under discussion was sequenced for a study of regulatory T cells in long-lasting Graves disease. About the research overall: Persistent cases were those of Graves' disease that involved over 5 years of antithyroid drugs with positive TSH receptor antibodies.

The length of the CDR3 is 14 residues. CDR1 and CDR2 (germline): SGDLS, YYNGEE. Trimming removed 0 bases at V and 2 bases at J, with 8 bases between. Building of the TCR beta libraries involved iRepertoire HTBI primers and Arm-PCR of CDR3 regions. MiXCR was run by TCRdb on the multiplex PCR reads, yielding one entry per CDR3 protein. The sample lists roughly 360,000 distinct CDR3 sequences, roughly 24% seen once, with approximately 30% in the top ten. Specified time point: persistent/refractory GD, antithyroid drugs over 5 years with positive TRAb. PBMC RNA was the source of the TCR library. Nine-milliliter peripheral blood samples went into EDTA tubes. This clonotype was observed a handful of times.

This chain links TRBV9 with TRBJ2-5; D is perhaps TRBD2 (5 bases). The specimen was peripheral blood mononuclear cells (PBMCs), collected when the disease was refractory, from a patient treated with antithyroid drugs. The clonotype originates from a woman aged 40 to 50 with Graves disease. Here the CDR3 reads CASSVGLTQETQYF. In DNA form, the CDR3 reads TGTGCCAGCAGCGTAGGACTAACTCAAGAGACCCAGTACTTC.